This T cell receptor (beta chain) was identified during a study of T cell repertoires and HLA-DP antigens. As to this clone: No antigen is known for it.

The table came from immunoSEQ multiplex PCR; TCRdb's copy has only in-frame clones and leaves some out. This sample has about 73,000 clones, with about 80% found just once. The clonotype comes from a man in his 60s in good health and CMV-seronegative. The specimen sequenced was CD4+ T cells from PBMCs.

CDR3 residues: CASSLDRGLYEQYF. The CDR3 DNA follows: TGTGCCAGCAGCTTAGATCGGGGACTCTACGAGCAGTACTTC. V and J are TRBV7-6 and TRBJ2-7; tentative D call: TRBD2 (6 bases). V lost 1 base, J lost 3 bases, and 10 bases lay in between. The germline V gene has CDR1 SGHVS and CDR2 FNYEAQ. The CDR3 extends over 14 amino acids. The variable domain in full, with the rest retrieved from reference TRBV7-6 and TRBJ2-7, is GAGVSQSPRYKVTKRGQDVALRCDPISGHVSLYWYRQALGQGPEFLTYFNYEAQQDKSGLPNDRFSAERPEGSISTLTIQRTEQRDSAMYRCASSLDRGLYEQYFGPGTRLTVT.